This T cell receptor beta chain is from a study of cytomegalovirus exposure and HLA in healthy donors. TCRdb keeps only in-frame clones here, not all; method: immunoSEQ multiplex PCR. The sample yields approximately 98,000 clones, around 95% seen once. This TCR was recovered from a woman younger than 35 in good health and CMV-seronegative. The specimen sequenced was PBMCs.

CDR3 DNA: TGTGCCAGCAGTCGTAACGGGGGAGGCTCCTACAATGAGCAGTTCTTC. Its protein product is CASSRNGGGSYNEQFF. The J gene is TRBJ2-1, the V gene TRBV2; perhaps TRBD2 as D (6 bases). With 5 bases removed from V and 0 bases from J, the gap between germline ends came to 14 bases. Germline-derived CDR1 and CDR2 are SNHLY and FYNNEI. The CDR3 extends over 16 amino acids. Based on the CDR3 plus reference TRBV2 and TRBJ2-1, the full variable domain is EPEVTQTPSHQVTQMGQEVILRCVPISNHLYFYWYRQILGQKVEFLVSFYNNEISEKSEIFDDQFSVERPDGSNFTLKIRSTKLEDSAMYFCASSRNGGGSYNEQFFGPGTRLTVL.